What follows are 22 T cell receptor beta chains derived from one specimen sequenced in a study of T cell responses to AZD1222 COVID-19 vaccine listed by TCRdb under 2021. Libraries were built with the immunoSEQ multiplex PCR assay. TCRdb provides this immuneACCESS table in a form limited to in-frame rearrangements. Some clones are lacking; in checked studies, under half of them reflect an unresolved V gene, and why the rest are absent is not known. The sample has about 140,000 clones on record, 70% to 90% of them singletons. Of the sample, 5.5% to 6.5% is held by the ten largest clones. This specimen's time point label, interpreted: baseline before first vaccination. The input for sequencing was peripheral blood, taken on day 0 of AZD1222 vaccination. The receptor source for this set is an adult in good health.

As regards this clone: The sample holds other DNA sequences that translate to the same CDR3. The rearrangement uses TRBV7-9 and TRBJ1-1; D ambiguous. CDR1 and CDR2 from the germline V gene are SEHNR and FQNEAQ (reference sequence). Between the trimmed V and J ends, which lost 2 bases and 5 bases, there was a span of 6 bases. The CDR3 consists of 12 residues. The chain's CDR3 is CASSLRGTEAFF. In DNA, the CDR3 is TGTGCCAGCAGCTTAAGAGGGACTGAAGCTTTCTTT.

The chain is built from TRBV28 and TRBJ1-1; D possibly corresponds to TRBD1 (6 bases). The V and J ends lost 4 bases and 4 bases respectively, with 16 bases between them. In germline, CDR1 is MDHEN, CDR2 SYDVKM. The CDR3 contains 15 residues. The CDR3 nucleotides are TGTGCCAGCAGTTCGCCACAGGGCTGGGGCACTGAAGCTTTCTTT. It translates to CASSSPQGWGTEAFF.

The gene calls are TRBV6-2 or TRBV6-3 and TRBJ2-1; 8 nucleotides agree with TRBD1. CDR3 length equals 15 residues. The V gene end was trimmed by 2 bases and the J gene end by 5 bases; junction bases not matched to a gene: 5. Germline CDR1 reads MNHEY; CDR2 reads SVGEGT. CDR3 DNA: TGTGCCAGCAGTTACCCGACAGGGGCCGACAATGAGCAGTTCTTC. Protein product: CASSYPTGADNEQFF.

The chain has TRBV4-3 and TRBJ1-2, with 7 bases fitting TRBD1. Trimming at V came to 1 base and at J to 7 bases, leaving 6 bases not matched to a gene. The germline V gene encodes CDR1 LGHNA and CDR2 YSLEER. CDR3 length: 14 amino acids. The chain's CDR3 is CASSQGPPGGGYTF. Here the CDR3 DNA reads TGCGCCAGCAGCCAAGGTCCGCCAGGGGGTGGCTACACCTTC.

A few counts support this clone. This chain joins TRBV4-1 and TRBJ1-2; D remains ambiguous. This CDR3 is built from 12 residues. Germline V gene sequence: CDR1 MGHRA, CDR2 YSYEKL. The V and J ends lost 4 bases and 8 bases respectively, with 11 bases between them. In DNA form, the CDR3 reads TGCGCCAGCAGCCCGGGCTTGGGAGGCTACACCTTC. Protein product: CASSPGLGGYTF.

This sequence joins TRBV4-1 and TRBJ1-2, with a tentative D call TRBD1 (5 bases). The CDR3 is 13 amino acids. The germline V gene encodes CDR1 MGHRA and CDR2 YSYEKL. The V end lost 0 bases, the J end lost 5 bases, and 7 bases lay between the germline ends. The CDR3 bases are TGCGCCAGCAGCCAAGACAGGGCGTATGGCTACACCTTC. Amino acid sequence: CASSQDRAYGYTF.

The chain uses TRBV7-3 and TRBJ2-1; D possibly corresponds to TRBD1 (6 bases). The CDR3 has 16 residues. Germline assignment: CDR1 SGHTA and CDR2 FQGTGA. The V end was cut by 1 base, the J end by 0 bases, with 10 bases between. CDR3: CASSLSQGSSYNEQFF. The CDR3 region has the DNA TGTGCCAGCAGCTTAAGCCAGGGGAGCTCCTACAATGAGCAGTTCTTC.

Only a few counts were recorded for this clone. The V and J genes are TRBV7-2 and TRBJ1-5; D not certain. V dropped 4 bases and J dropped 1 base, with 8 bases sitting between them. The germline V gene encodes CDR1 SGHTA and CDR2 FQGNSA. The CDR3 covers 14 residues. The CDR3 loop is CASSSRLSNQPQHF. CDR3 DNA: TGTGCCAGCAGCTCGCGACTGAGCAATCAGCCCCAGCATTTT.

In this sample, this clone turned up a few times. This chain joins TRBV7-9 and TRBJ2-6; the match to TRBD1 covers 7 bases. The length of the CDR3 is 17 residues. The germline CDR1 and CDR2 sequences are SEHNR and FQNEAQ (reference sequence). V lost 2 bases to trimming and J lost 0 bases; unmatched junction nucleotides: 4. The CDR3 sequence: CASSLTRGLSGANVLTF. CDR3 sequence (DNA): TGTGCCAGCAGCTTAACAAGGGGGCTCTCTGGGGCCAACGTCCTGACTTTC.

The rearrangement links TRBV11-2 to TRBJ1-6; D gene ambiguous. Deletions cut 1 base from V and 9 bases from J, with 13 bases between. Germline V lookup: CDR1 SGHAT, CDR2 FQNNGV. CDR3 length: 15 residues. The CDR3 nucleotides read TGTGCCAGCAGCTTAGTCCAGGCGTGGAGTTCACCCCTCCACTTT. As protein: CASSLVQAWSSPLHF.

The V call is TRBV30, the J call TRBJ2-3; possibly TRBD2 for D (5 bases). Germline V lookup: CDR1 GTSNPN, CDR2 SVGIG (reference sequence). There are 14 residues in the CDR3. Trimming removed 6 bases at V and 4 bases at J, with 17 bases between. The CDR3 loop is CACPRSGRSDTQYF. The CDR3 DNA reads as TGTGCCTGCCCGAGGAGTGGGAGATCAGATACGCAGTATTTT.

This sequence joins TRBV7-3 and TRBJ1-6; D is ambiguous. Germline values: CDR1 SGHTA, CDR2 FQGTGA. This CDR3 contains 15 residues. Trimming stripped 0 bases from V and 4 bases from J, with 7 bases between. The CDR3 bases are TGTGCCAGCAGCTTAACGACCAGTTATAATTCACCCCTCCACTTT. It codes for CASSLTTSYNSPLHF.

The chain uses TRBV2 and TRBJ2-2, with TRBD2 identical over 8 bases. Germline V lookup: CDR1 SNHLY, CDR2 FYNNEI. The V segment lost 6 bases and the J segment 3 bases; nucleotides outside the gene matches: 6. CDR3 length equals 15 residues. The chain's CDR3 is CASRPIAGYTGELFF. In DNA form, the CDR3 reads TGTGCCAGCAGGCCTATAGCGGGGTACACCGGGGAGCTGTTTTTT.

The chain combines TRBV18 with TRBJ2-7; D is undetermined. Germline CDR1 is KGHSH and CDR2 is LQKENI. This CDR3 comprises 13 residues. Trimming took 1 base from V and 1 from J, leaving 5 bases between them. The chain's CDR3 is CASSPQQSYEQYF. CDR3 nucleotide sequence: TGTGCCAGCTCACCACAGCAATCCTACGAGCAGTACTTC.

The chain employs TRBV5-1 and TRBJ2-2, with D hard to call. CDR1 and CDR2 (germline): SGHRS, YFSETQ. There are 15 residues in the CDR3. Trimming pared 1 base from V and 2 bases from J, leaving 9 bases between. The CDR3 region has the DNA TGCGCCAGCAGCTTGAATGCCCCTAACACCGGGGAGCTGTTTTTT. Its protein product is CASSLNAPNTGELFF.

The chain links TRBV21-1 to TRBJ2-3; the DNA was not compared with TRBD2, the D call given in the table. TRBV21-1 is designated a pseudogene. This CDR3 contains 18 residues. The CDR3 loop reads CASSARDLGEVGTDTQYF. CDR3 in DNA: TGTGCCAGCAGCGCCCGGGACTTAGGGGAGGTGGGCACAGATACGCAGTATTTT.

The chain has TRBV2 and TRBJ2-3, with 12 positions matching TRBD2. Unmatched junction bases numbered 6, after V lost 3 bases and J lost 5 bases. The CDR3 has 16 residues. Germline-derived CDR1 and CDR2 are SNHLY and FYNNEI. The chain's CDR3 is CASSDNLAGGRDTQYF. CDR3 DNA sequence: TGTGCCAGCAGTGATAATCTAGCGGGAGGGAGAGATACGCAGTATTTT.

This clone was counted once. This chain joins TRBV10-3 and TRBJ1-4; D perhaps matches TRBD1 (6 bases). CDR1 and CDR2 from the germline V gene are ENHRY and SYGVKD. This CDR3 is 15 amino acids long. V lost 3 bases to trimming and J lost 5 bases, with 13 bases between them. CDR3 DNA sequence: TGTGCCATCAGTGAAGGCGGGACACCAAATGAAAAACTGTTTTTT. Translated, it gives CAISEGGTPNEKLFF.

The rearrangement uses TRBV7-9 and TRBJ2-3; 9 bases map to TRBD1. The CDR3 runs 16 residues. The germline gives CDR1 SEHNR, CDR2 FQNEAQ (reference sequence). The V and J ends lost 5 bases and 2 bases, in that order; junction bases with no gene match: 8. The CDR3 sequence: CASSTRDRDSTDTQYF. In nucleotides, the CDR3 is TGTGCCAGCAGCACCCGGGACAGGGATTCCACAGATACGCAGTATTTT.

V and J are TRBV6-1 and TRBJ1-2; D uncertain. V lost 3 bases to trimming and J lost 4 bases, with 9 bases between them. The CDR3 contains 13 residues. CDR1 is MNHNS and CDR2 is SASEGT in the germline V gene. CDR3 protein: CASSELNGYGYTF. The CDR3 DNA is TGTGCCAGCAGTGAGCTCAACGGCTATGGCTACACCTTC.

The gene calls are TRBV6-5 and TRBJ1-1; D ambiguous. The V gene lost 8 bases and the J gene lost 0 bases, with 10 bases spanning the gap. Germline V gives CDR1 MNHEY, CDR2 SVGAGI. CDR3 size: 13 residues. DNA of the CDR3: TGTGCCAGCTGGACGCAGATGAACACTGAAGCTTTCTTT. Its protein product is CASWTQMNTEAFF.

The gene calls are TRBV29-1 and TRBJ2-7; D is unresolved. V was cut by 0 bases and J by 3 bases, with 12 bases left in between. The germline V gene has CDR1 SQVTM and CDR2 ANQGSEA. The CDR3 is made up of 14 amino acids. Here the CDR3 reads CSVEDRGLHYEQYF. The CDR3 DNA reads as TGCAGCGTTGAAGATCGTGGGCTGCACTACGAGCAGTACTTC.